This T cell receptor (beta chain) was sequenced for a study of T cell responses to AZD1222 COVID-19 vaccine. Germline lookup yields CDR1 SNHLY and CDR2 FYNNEI. This CDR3 region has 15 residues. V was cut by 2 bases and J by 0 bases, with 8 bases left in between. Sequenced by immunoSEQ multiplex PCR; TCRdb stores in-frame clones only, minus some. The table lists fewer than 90,000 clones, roughly 90% of them singletons, with 6% to 7.5% in the top ten. This clone was picked up one time. The source is an adult who received the AZD1222 COVID-19 vaccine. The rearrangement uses TRBV2 and TRBJ1-3; TRBD1 is a possible D gene (5 bases). Sequences were derived from peripheral blood, sampled 28 days after the second AZD1222 dose. The CDR3 bases are TGTGCCAGCAGTGAACAGGGCCTCTCTGGAAACACCATATATTTT. It encodes CASSEQGLSGNTIYF.